The entry that follows covers one T cell receptor (beta chain) sequence. TCRdb's table, derived via immunoSEQ multiplex PCR, lists solely in-frame clones and lacks some. The profile shows a few hundred thousand clones, around 87% of them singletons. The CDR3 has 14 amino acids. The ends were cut back, 1 base at V and 3 bases at J, with 8 bases in the middle. CDR1 and CDR2 from the germline V gene are MGHDK and SYGVNS. The sample originates from a study of blood T cell repertoires in COVID-19. Study-level background: Acute and convalescent COVID-19 specimens originated in the United States, Italy and Spain. Sources were T cells, B-cell-depleted T cells, or PBMCs; the material itself was cDNA or gDNA.

Sequencing was performed on PBMCs or T cells enriched from blood (not recorded which). This sequence joins TRBV25-1 and TRBJ2-3, with D maybe TRBD1 (6 bases). The receptor comes from a woman under 30 in a cohort exposed to, infected with or recovered from COVID-19 (not recorded which). The CDR3 region is CASSESGVTDTQYF. The CDR3 region has the DNA TGTGCCAGCAGTGAATCAGGGGTTACAGATACGCAGTATTTT.